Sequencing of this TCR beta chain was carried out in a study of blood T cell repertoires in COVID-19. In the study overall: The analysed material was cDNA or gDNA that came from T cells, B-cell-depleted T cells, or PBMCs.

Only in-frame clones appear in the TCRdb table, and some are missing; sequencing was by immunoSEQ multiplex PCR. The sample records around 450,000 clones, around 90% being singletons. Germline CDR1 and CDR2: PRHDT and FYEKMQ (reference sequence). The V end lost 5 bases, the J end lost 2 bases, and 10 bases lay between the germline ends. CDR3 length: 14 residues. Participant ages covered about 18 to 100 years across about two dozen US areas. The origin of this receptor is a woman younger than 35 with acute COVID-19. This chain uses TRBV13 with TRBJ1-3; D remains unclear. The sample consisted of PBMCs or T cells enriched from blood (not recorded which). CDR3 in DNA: TGTGCCAGCAGCGGAGTGCTCCCTGGAAACACCATATATTTT. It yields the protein CASSGVLPGNTIYF.